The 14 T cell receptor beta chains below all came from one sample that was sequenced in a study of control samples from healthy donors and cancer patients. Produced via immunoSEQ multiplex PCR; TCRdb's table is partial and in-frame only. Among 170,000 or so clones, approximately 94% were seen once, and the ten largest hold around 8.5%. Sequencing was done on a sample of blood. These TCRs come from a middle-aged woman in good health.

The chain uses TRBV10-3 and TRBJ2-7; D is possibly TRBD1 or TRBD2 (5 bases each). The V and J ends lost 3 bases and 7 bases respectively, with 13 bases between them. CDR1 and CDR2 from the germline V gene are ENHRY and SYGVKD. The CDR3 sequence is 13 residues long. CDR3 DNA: TGTGCCATCAGTGAAAGGGGAGACGTAGAGCAGTACTTC. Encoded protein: CAISERGDVEQYF.

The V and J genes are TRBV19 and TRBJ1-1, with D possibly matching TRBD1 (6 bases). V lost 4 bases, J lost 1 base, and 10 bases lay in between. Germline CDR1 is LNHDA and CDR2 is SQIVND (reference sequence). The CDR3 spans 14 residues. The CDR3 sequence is CASSNPGQNTEAFF. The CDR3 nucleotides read TGTGCCAGTAGTAACCCGGGACAGAACACTGAAGCTTTCTTT.

The CDR3 is CASSFLVGGNEQFF. The CDR3 DNA reads as TGTGCCAGCAGCTTCCTTGTAGGTGGAAATGAGCAGTTCTTC. The chain is built from TRBV7-9 and TRBJ2-1; D ambiguous. The length of the CDR3 is 14 residues. The germline gives CDR1 SEHNR, CDR2 FQNEAQ (reference sequence). The V gene lost 3 bases and the J gene lost 7 bases, with 13 bases spanning the gap.

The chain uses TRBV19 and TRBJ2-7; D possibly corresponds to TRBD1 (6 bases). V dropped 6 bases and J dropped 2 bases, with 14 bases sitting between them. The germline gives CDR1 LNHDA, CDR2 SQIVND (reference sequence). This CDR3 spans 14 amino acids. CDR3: CASSAGTYPYEQYF. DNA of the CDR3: TGTGCCAGTAGCGCCGGGACATACCCCTACGAGCAGTACTTC. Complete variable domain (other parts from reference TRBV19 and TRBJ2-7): DGGITQSPKYLFRKEGQNVTLSCEQNLNHDAMYWYRQDPGQGLRLIYYSQIVNDFQKGDIAEGYSVSREKKESFPLTVTSAQKNPTAFYLCASSAGTYPYEQYFGPGTRLTVT.

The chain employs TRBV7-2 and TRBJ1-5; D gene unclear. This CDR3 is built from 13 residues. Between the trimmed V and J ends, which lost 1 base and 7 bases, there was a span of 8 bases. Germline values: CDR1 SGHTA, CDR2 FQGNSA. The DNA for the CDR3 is TGTGCCAGCAGCTTAGAGGGAGCGCAGCCCCAGCATTTT. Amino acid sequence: CASSLEGAQPQHF.

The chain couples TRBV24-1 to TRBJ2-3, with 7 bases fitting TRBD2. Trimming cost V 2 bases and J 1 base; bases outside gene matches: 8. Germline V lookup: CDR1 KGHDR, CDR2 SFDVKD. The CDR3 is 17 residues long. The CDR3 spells CATSDSLGGSGTDTQYF. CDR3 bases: TGTGCCACCAGTGATTCTCTTGGCGGGAGTGGCACAGATACGCAGTATTTT.

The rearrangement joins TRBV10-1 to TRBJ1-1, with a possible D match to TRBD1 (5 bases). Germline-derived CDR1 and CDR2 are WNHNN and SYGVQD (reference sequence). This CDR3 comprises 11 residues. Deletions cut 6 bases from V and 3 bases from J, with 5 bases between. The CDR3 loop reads CASRGDTEAFF. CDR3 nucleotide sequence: TGCGCCAGCAGAGGGGACACTGAAGCTTTCTTT.

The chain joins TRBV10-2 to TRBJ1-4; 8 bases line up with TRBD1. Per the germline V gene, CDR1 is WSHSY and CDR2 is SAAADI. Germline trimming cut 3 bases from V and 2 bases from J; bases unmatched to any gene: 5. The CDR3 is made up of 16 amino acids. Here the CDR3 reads CASSDDRGSTNEKLFF. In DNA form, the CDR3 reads TGCGCCAGCAGTGACGACAGGGGATCCACTAATGAAAAACTGTTTTTT.

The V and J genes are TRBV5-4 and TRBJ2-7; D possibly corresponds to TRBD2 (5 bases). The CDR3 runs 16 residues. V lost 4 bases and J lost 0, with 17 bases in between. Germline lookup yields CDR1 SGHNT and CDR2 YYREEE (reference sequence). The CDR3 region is CASSQIASRGSYEQYF. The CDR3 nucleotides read TGTGCCAGCAGCCAAATCGCTAGCCGAGGCTCCTACGAGCAGTACTTC.

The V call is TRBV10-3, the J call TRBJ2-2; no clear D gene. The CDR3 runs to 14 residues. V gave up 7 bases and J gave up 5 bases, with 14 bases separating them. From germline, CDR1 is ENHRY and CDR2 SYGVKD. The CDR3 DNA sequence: TGTGCCATCACCACCAAATCCGGGACCGGGGAGCTGTTTTTT. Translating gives CAITTKSGTGELFF.

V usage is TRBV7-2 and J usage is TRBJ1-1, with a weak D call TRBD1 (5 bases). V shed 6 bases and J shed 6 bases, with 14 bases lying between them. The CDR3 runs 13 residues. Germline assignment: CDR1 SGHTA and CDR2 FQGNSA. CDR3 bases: TGTGCCAGCAGGCCTCAGGGCTGGGCTGAAGCTTTCTTT. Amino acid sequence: CASRPQGWAEAFF.

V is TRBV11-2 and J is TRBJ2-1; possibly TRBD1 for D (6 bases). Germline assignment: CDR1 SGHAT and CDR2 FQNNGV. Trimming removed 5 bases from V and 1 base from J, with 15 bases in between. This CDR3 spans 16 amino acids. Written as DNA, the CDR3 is TGTGCCAGCAGCCTGCGACAGGACATTTCCTACAATGAGCAGTTCTTC. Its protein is CASSLRQDISYNEQFF.

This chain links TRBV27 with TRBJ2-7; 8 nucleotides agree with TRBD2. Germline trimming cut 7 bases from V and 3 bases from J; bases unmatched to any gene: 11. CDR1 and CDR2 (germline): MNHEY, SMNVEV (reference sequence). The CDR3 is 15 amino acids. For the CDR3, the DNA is TGTGCCAGCACCTCCACTAGCGGAGGGCGCTACGAGCAGTACTTC. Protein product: CASTSTSGGRYEQYF.

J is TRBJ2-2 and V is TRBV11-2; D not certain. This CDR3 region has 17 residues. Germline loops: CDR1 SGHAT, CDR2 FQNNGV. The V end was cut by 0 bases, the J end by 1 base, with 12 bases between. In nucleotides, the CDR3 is TGTGCCAGCAGCTTAGATTCTTGGGCAGTGAACACCGGGGAGCTGTTTTTT. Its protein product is CASSLDSWAVNTGELFF.